Following are 17 T cell receptor beta chains from one sample sequenced in a study of type 1 regulatory T cells. MiXCR, run by TCRdb on the reads, gives a single entry per CDR3 protein. The data contain about 74,000 distinct CDR3 sequences, 50% to 70% of them singletons. No antigens are known for them. Specimen: cultured T cells, either the whole culture or a sorted T cell fraction (not recorded which). Described subset: Tr1-enriched cell product generated in vitro against host alloantigens. Receptor source: a human donor in good health.

Only a few counts were recorded for this clonotype. This sequence joins TRBV10-1 and TRBJ2-1; 9 bases are shared with TRBD2. The V and J ends lost 5 bases and 5 bases, in that order; junction bases with no gene match: 7. CDR1 and CDR2 from the germline V gene are WNHNN and SYGVQD (reference sequence). The length of the CDR3 is 15 residues. CDR3 amino acids: CASSRSSGSDNEQFF. CDR3 bases: TGCGCCAGCAGTCGGAGTAGCGGGAGCGACAATGAGCAGTTCTTC.

V and J are TRBV14 and TRBJ1-6; D gene ambiguous. Trimming pared 4 bases from V and 7 bases from J, leaving 11 bases between. Germline V CDR1 and CDR2: SGHDN, FVKESK. The CDR3 sequence is 14 residues long. The CDR3 here is CASSLGGGNSPLHF. The DNA for the CDR3 is TGTGCCAGCAGCCTCGGAGGAGGGAATTCACCCCTCCACTTT.

This chain connects TRBV12-3 or TRBV12-4 to TRBJ1-5; D is undetermined. V was cut by 7 bases and J by 4 bases, with 11 bases left in between. CDR3 length equals 13 residues. CDR3 region: CASTRRLNQPQHF. CDR3 DNA: TGTGCCAGCACTAGGCGGCTAAATCAGCCCCAGCATTTT.

V is TRBV12-3 or TRBV12-4 and J is TRBJ2-3; D perhaps matches TRBD1 (6 bases). V lost 7 bases and J lost 6, with 20 bases in between. CDR3 length: 15 amino acids. CDR3 nucleotide sequence: TGTGCCAGCACTCAAGGACAGTTCCTCAGCGATACGCAGTATTTT. Translating it yields CASTQGQFLSDTQYF.

This clonotype was observed at least ten times. This chain joins TRBV20-1 and TRBJ2-1, with TRBD2 matching over 12 bases. Germline CDR1 reads DFQATT; CDR2 reads SNEGSKA (reference sequence). The J segment lost 2 bases and the V segment lost 1 base, leaving 0 bases of the junction unmatched. The CDR3 contains 15 residues. The CDR3 loop reads CSARASGRAYNEQFF. CDR3 DNA sequence: TGCAGTGCTAGAGCTAGCGGGAGGGCCTACAATGAGCAGTTCTTC.

This chain joins TRBV7-7 and TRBJ2-3; possible D gene TRBD2, 5 bases. Deletions cut 4 bases from V and 2 bases from J, with 7 bases between. CDR1 and CDR2 from the germline V gene are SSHAT and FNYEAQ (reference sequence). The CDR3 totals 13 residues. Here the CDR3 DNA reads TGTGCCAGCAGCTCCGGGAACACAGATACGCAGTATTTT. It yields the protein CASSSGNTDTQYF. Complete variable domain (other parts from reference TRBV7-7 and TRBJ2-3): GAGVSQSPRYKVTKRGQDVTLRCDPISSHATLYWYQQALGQGPEFLTYFNYEAQPDKSGLPSDRFSAERPEGSISTLTIQRTEQRDSAMYRCASSSGNTDTQYFGPGTRLTVL.

V and J are TRBV27 and TRBJ1-5, with TRBD1 matching 9 bases. Germline CDR1 reads MNHEY; CDR2 reads SMNVEV (reference sequence). V shed 5 bases, J shed 2 bases, and the junction held 7 bases outside the gene matches. CDR3 length: 16 residues. The CDR3 loop is CASSATGGLGNQPQHF. DNA for the CDR3: TGTGCCAGCAGTGCTACAGGGGGCTTAGGCAATCAGCCCCAGCATTTT.

The sample holds one count of this clonotype. The chain is built from TRBV19 and TRBJ1-5, with TRBD1 matching over 11 bases. This CDR3 region has 18 residues. Germline V gene lookup returns CDR1 LNHDA and CDR2 SQIVND (reference sequence). Unmatched junction bases numbered 15, after V lost 7 bases and J lost 4 bases. CDR3: CASTPLGGQGGRNQPQHF. CDR3 DNA: TGTGCCAGTACCCCCCTTGGGGGACAGGGGGGCCGAAATCAGCCCCAGCATTTT.

The V gene is TRBV20-1, the J gene TRBJ2-1; D gene ambiguous. The CDR3 runs to 12 residues. Trimming shortened V by 3 bases and J by 8 bases, and 11 bases separated the two germline ends. Germline-derived CDR1 and CDR2 are DFQATT and SNEGSKA (reference sequence). CDR3 coding DNA: TGCAGTGCTAGTCGTCCTTTGGATGAGCAGTTCTTC. Translated, it gives CSASRPLDEQFF.

The gene calls are TRBV20-1 and TRBJ2-7; no definite D call. The germline V gene encodes CDR1 DFQATT and CDR2 SNEGSKA (reference sequence). V was shortened by 6 bases and J by 3 bases, with 15 bases between the two germline ends. CDR3 length: 13 amino acids. The CDR3 sequence: CSAPYSLNYEQYF. CDR3 DNA sequence: TGCAGTGCCCCATATTCCCTCAACTACGAGCAGTACTTC.

The rearrangement joins TRBV7-8 to TRBJ1-1; possibly TRBD1 for D (5 bases). Per the germline V gene, CDR1 is SGHVS and CDR2 is FQNEAQ. V was clipped by 5 bases and J by 1 base, with 20 bases between them. The CDR3 runs to 17 residues. The CDR3 reads CASSPDSGVLGNTEAFF. The CDR3 DNA follows: TGTGCCAGCAGCCCCGACTCGGGGGTCTTAGGGAACACTGAAGCTTTCTTT.

The V gene is TRBV7-9, the J gene TRBJ2-1; D perhaps matches TRBD2 (5 bases). The CDR3 is made up of 12 amino acids. Per the germline V gene, CDR1 is SEHNR and CDR2 is FQNEAQ (reference sequence). Deletions cut 11 bases from V and 7 bases from J, with 15 bases between. The CDR3 spells CAPEGPGNEQFF. The CDR3 region has the DNA TGTGCCCCCGAAGGGCCGGGGAATGAGCAGTTCTTC.

The gene calls are TRBV20-1 and TRBJ2-3, with TRBD2 matching over 9 bases. With V trimmed by 8 bases and J by 0 bases, 6 bases remained unmatched. The CDR3 contains 14 residues. CDR1 is DFQATT and CDR2 is SNEGSKA in the germline V gene (reference sequence). CDR3 nucleotide sequence: TGCAGTACCGTAGCGGGGGCTAGCACAGATACGCAGTATTTT. It specifies CSTVAGASTDTQYF.

The chain employs TRBV18 and TRBJ1-1; 7 bases fit TRBD1. This CDR3 is built from 14 residues. Germline-derived CDR1 and CDR2 are KGHSH and LQKENI. The junction had 7 bases not matched to a gene; V was cut back by 6 bases and J by 3 bases. The CDR3 sequence: CASSSDRDYTEAFF. The CDR3, as DNA: TGTGCCAGCTCGTCAGACAGGGATTACACTGAAGCTTTCTTT.

The chain is built from TRBV7-9 and TRBJ1-2, with a weak D call TRBD1 (6 bases). V lost 3 bases and J lost 5, with 31 bases in between. This CDR3 is 20 amino acids long. The germline V gene has CDR1 SEHNR and CDR2 FQNEAQ (reference sequence). Written as DNA, the CDR3 is TGTGCCAGCAGCTTCGTCCCGACAGGCGCCAAGGTGATACACGAATATGGCTACACCTTC. Protein: CASSFVPTGAKVIHEYGYTF.

The rearrangement uses TRBV28 and TRBJ2-7, with a tentative D call TRBD1 (6 bases). The CDR3 has 14 amino acids. Trimming took 2 bases from V and 3 from J, leaving 11 bases between them. Germline lookup yields CDR1 MDHEN and CDR2 SYDVKM. CDR3 protein: CASSLPGQFYEQYF. Written as DNA, the CDR3 is TGTGCCAGCAGTTTACCTGGACAGTTCTACGAGCAGTACTTC. The full variable domain, its missing parts supplied by reference TRBV28 and TRBJ2-7, is DVKVTQSSRYLVKRTGEKVFLECVQDMDHENMFWYRQDPGLGLRLIYFSYDVKMKEKGDIPEGYSVSREKKERFSLILESASTNQTSMYLCASSLPGQFYEQYFGPGTRLTVT.

This chain joins TRBV4-2 and TRBJ2-6; 10 bases match TRBD1. Germline values: CDR1 LGHNA, CDR2 YNFKEQ. V lost 4 bases to trimming and J lost 4 bases; unmatched junction nucleotides: 10. The CDR3 totals 18 residues. The chain's CDR3 is CASSRETGGAKGANVLTF. The CDR3 DNA reads TGTGCCAGCAGCCGCGAGACAGGGGGCGCGAAAGGGGCCAACGTCCTGACTTTC.